One sample yielded the 24 T cell receptor beta chains listed below, sequenced in a study of T cells in Graves' hyperthyroidism and ophthalmopathy. Amplification of TCR beta CDR3 regions used RNA as the template. HTBI primers were the set used in a first-round RT-PCR of the TCR CDR3. TCRdb re-called the multiplex PCR reads through MiXCR, storing one row per CDR3 protein. The repertoire has fewer than 450,000 distinct CDR3 sequences, approximately 17% of them found once; the top ten carry less than 45%. Sample: blood. The receptor set was obtained from a man aged 18 to 35 with Graves' ophthalmopathy.

This chain connects TRBV18 to TRBJ2-5; D is unclear. Germline-derived CDR1 and CDR2 are KGHSH and LQKENI. Trimming shortened V by 6 bases and J by 3 bases, and 8 bases separated the two germline ends. CDR3 length equals 12 residues. This chain's CDR3 is CASSPAEETQYF. CDR3 nucleotide sequence: TGTGCCAGCTCCCCCGCCGAAGAGACCCAGTACTTC.

This clonotype has a handful of counts. This chain links TRBV10-1 with TRBJ2-1; D not resolved. The CDR3 runs 15 residues. The germline V and J ends were trimmed by 3 bases and 0 bases, with 9 bases remaining between them. Germline V gene lookup returns CDR1 WNHNN and CDR2 SYGVQD (reference sequence). The CDR3, as DNA: TGCGCCAGCAGTGAAAGCCAGAGCTCCTACAATGAGCAGTTCTTC. Encoded protein: CASSESQSSYNEQFF.

The chain joins TRBV6-6 to TRBJ1-1; D might be TRBD1 (5 bases). Germline V CDR1 and CDR2: MNHNY, SVGAGI (reference sequence). V was trimmed by 1 base and J by 1 base, leaving 10 bases between them. CDR3 size: 15 residues. The CDR3: CASSYYGTENTEAFF. CDR3 DNA sequence: TGTGCCAGCAGTTACTACGGGACCGAGAACACTGAAGCTTTCTTT.

V gene TRBV20-1 combines with J gene TRBJ1-6; TRBD1 matches at 11 bases. CDR3 length equals 15 residues. V dropped 6 bases and J dropped 9; count of bases not matched to a gene: 10. CDR1 is DFQATT and CDR2 is SNEGSKA in the germline V gene (reference sequence). The CDR3 spells CSAAVTGTGGSPLHF. The CDR3 bases are TGCAGTGCCGCAGTGACCGGGACAGGGGGTTCACCCCTCCACTTT.

Points on this clonotype: This clone may be a read error of a much larger clone one base away. The rearrangement uses TRBV20-1 and TRBJ1-2; TRBD1 matches at 8 bases. This CDR3 is built from 14 residues. Germline V gene data show CDR1 as DFQATT and CDR2 as SNEGSKA (reference sequence). CDR3 sequence: CSSRKAGGAYGYTF. Here the CDR3 DNA reads TGCAGTTCTAGGAAGGCAGGGGGCGCCTATGGCTACACCTTC.

This clonotype was detected ten times or more. V and J are TRBV5-1 and TRBJ2-5; 8 bases map to TRBD1. Germline assignment: CDR1 SGHRS and CDR2 YFSETQ. Unmatched junction bases numbered 3, after V lost 3 bases and J lost 2 bases. There are 14 residues in the CDR3. The CDR3 DNA reads TGCGCCAGCAGCTCCGGACAGGGTCAAGAGACCCAGTACTTC. Translation gives CASSSGQGQETQYF.

This clonotype was picked up a small number of times. One end of the junction is discordant with germline, which a read error may explain. This rearrangement joins TRBV14 to TRBJ1-3; D not resolved. This CDR3 comprises 16 residues. Germline V CDR1 and CDR2: SGHDN, FVKESK. The CDR3 nucleotides read TGTGCCAGCAGCCACCCCGACAACTACTATGGATACACCATATATTTT. It codes for CASSHPDNYYGYTIYF.

This clonotype has ten or more counts. The chain couples TRBV9 to TRBJ1-3, with D possibly being TRBD1 (5 bases). The length of the CDR3 is 19 residues. The ends were cut back, 3 bases at V and 0 bases at J, with 22 bases in the middle. Germline V gives CDR1 SGDLS, CDR2 YYNGEE. The CDR3 DNA is TGTGCCAGCAGCGGTGGAGGGGAAATCACAGGCCACTCTGGAAACACCATATATTTT. Translation gives CASSGGGEITGHSGNTIYF.

This clonotype was picked up many times. The chain has TRBV7-3 and TRBJ2-5; tentatively, D is TRBD1 (5 bases). The V and J ends lost 5 bases and 5 bases respectively, with 12 bases between them. CDR3 length: 13 residues. Germline lookup yields CDR1 SGHTA and CDR2 FQGTGA. The CDR3 DNA reads as TGTGCCAGCAGCCTCAGGGTAGGGGAGACCCAGTACTTC. This sequence encodes CASSLRVGETQYF.

This clonotype was picked up a small number of times. The J gene is TRBJ2-6, the V gene TRBV12-3 or TRBV12-4; possibly TRBD1 for D (6 bases). The CDR3 extends over 15 amino acids. Trimming shortened V by 2 bases and J by 4 bases, and 9 bases separated the two germline ends. CDR3 nucleotide sequence: TGTGCCAGCAGTTTATCAGGGGTCGGGGCCAACGTCCTGACTTTC. Its translation: CASSLSGVGANVLTF.

This clonotype has ten or more counts. The V and J genes are TRBV6-1 and TRBJ1-5, with 10 bases matching TRBD1. Germline V CDR1 and CDR2: MNHNS, SASEGT. V lost 7 bases and J lost 5; bases outside the gene matches: 11. This CDR3 spans 16 amino acids. The CDR3, as DNA: TGTGCCAGCACCTTGGGACAGGGGAGGGTGGATCAGCCCCAGCATTTT. It translates to CASTLGQGRVDQPQHF.

This sequence joins TRBV3-1 and TRBJ1-1; D not certain. V lost 3 bases and J lost 3, with 11 bases in between. CDR1 is LGHDT, CDR2 YNNKEL, per germline (reference sequence). This CDR3 has 14 residues. CDR3 sequence: CASSHLVGYTEAFF. CDR3 nucleotide sequence: TGTGCCAGCAGCCACCTGGTGGGGTACACTGAAGCTTTCTTT. Drawing the rest from reference TRBV3-1 and TRBJ1-1, the complete variable domain is DTAVSQTPKYLVTQMGNDKSIKCEQNLGHDTMYWYKQDSKKFLKIMFSYNNKELIINETVPNRFSPKSPDKAHLNLHINSLELGDSAVYFCASSHLVGYTEAFFGQGTRLTVV.

This clonotype was seen repeatedly, ten times or more. V is TRBV2 and J is TRBJ2-7; D is unresolved. V gave up 7 bases and J gave up 2 bases, with 9 bases separating them. This CDR3 contains 12 residues. Looked up from germline, CDR1 is SNHLY and CDR2 is FYNNEI. As DNA, the CDR3 is TGTGCCAGCAAAGCTGGACCCTACGAGCAGTACTTC. This encodes CASKAGPYEQYF.

The chain has TRBV9 and TRBJ1-2; perhaps TRBD1 as D (6 bases). This CDR3 region has 16 residues. Germline V lookup: CDR1 SGDLS, CDR2 YYNGEE. V lost 4 bases to trimming and J lost 3 bases, with 19 bases between them. The CDR3 DNA is TGTGCCAGCAGCAATCACATCCAGGGGACCGACTATGGCTACACCTTC. Translating it yields CASSNHIQGTDYGYTF.

This clonotype was seen many times. The chain has TRBV6-5 and TRBJ1-1, with D unresolved. CDR3 length: 15 amino acids. Germline V gene sequence: CDR1 MNHEY, CDR2 SVGAGI. Trimming took off 2 bases at V and 0 bases at J, with 10 bases between the two ends. The DNA of the CDR3 is TGTGCCAGCAGTTACGGAGGATCTGTGAACACTGAAGCTTTCTTT. Translating gives CASSYGGSVNTEAFF.

This clonotype has a count of ten or more. This chain connects TRBV5-8 to TRBJ2-7; TRBD2 aligns across 10 bases. Germline CDR1 is SGHTS and CDR2 is YDEGEE. V lost 2 bases to trimming and J lost 5 bases; unmatched junction nucleotides: 4. This CDR3 is 14 amino acids long. CDR3 sequence reads: CASSLGLAGDEQYF. The CDR3 nucleotides are TGTGCCAGCAGCTTAGGGCTAGCGGGGGACGAGCAGTACTTC.

This clonotype was seen many times. The chain uses TRBV9 and TRBJ2-7, with D perhaps matching TRBD1 or TRBD2 (5 bases each). V was trimmed by 2 bases and J by 2 bases, leaving 14 bases between them. Germline CDR1 and CDR2: SGDLS and YYNGEE. The CDR3 loop spans 15 amino acids. The CDR3 bases are TGTGCCAGCAGCGTGGGGGTCCTTTCTACCTACGAGCAGTACTTC. Translating gives CASSVGVLSTYEQYF.

The chain recombines TRBV27 with TRBJ1-6, with D unclear. The CDR3 length is 16 residues. The V and J ends lost 5 bases and 5 bases respectively, with 16 bases between them. Per the germline V gene, CDR1 is MNHEY and CDR2 is SMNVEV (reference sequence). CDR3 DNA sequence: TGTGCCAGCAGTAGATGGGATCCGGATGATAATTCACCCCTCCACTTT. Protein sequence: CASSRWDPDDNSPLHF.

This clonotype turned up a few times. The J gene is TRBJ2-2, the V gene TRBV6-1, with D maybe TRBD1 (5 bases). The CDR3 runs to 11 residues. CDR1 MNHNS and CDR2 SASEGT come from the germline V gene. Trimming pared 6 bases from V and 6 bases from J, leaving 5 bases between. The CDR3 sequence: CASRGPGELFF. The CDR3 bases are TGTGCCAGCAGGGGGCCCGGGGAGCTGTTTTTT.

This clonotype came up many times. The chain carries TRBV11-2 and TRBJ2-3, with 9 bases lining up with TRBD2. Germline CDR1 SGHAT, CDR2 FQNNGV. J lost 7 bases, V lost 3 bases, and 8 bases had no gene match. The CDR3 runs to 15 residues. The CDR3 DNA reads TGTGCCAGCAGCTTTGGGCTAGCGGGGTCGAATACGCAGTATTTT. It encodes CASSFGLAGSNTQYF. Together with reference TRBV11-2 and TRBJ2-3, the CDR3 gives the full variable domain: EAGVAQSPRYKIIEKRQSVAFWCNPISGHATLYWYQQILGQGPKLLIQFQNNGVVDDSQLPKDRFSAERLKGVDSTLKIQPAKLEDSAVYLCASSFGLAGSNTQYFGPGTRLTVL.

The chain links TRBV28 to TRBJ2-3, with D tentatively TRBD2 (7 bases). Germline V gene data show CDR1 as MDHEN and CDR2 as SYDVKM. CDR3 length: 16 amino acids. Trimming removed 7 bases from V and 0 bases from J, with 17 bases in between. This CDR3 reads CASTKGGGASTDTQYF. CDR3 nucleotides: TGTGCCAGCACGAAGGGGGGGGGGGCGAGCACAGATACGCAGTATTTT.

This clonotype was seen repeatedly, ten times or more. This chain joins TRBV6-5 and TRBJ2-6; 10 nucleotides align to TRBD1. Germline-derived CDR1 and CDR2 are MNHEY and SVGAGI. J was trimmed by 4 bases and V by 2 bases; bases with no gene match: 17. The CDR3 length is 21 residues. The CDR3 DNA reads TGTGCCAGCAGTTACGACCATCGTATGGGACAGGGGTCTTCGGGGGCCAACGTCCTGACTTTC. Protein sequence: CASSYDHRMGQGSSGANVLTF.

This clonotype was counted ten times or more. The chain carries TRBV7-9 and TRBJ2-7; 7 nucleotides match TRBD1. The CDR3 is 13 residues long. CDR1 and CDR2 from the germline V gene are SEHNR and FQNEAQ (reference sequence). The V segment lost 5 bases and the J segment 3 bases; nucleotides outside the gene matches: 4. The CDR3 sequence is CASSRTGLYEQYF. CDR3 bases: TGTGCCAGCAGCCGGACAGGCCTCTACGAGCAGTACTTC.

This clonotype occurred many times. This chain uses TRBV20-1 with TRBJ1-1, with no clear D. Trimming stripped 6 bases from V and 8 bases from J, with 16 bases between. This CDR3 has 12 residues. Germline V gene sequence: CDR1 DFQATT, CDR2 SNEGSKA (reference sequence). Here the CDR3 DNA reads TGCAGTGCACGCAAACAATCTTGGGAAGCTTTCTTT. It codes for CSARKQSWEAFF.